The 17 T cell receptor beta chains below all came from one sample that was sequenced in a study of shared clonotypes between healthy human individuals. Some clones are missing from TCRdb's copy, which holds only in-frame ones; the method was immunoSEQ multiplex PCR. The sample lists around 530,000 clones; just over 75% were seen once. The sequencing sample was made of PBMCs. The source of these receptors is a woman aged 40 to 50 in good health. Some clones in this sample may be carry-over from other donors' samples.

The chain recombines TRBV18 with TRBJ2-5, with TRBD2 identical over 7 bases. The ends lost 10 bases at V and 7 bases at J; junction bases unmatched: 18. CDR3 size: 15 residues. The germline CDR1 and CDR2 sequences are KGHSH and LQKENI. This CDR3 is CATSELPSGTLTQYF. The CDR3 DNA reads TGTGCCACCTCTGAACTCCCCAGCGGGACGCTGACCCAGTACTTC.

The chain has TRBV7-2 and TRBJ2-5; no reliable D call. In germline, CDR1 is SGHTA, CDR2 FQGNSA. The germline V and J ends were trimmed by 5 bases and 3 bases, with 10 bases remaining between them. The CDR3 runs to 13 residues. This chain's CDR3 is CASSQTPKETQYF. The CDR3 DNA follows: TGTGCCAGCAGCCAGACACCTAAAGAGACCCAGTACTTC.

This chain connects TRBV7-9 to TRBJ2-1; perhaps TRBD1 as D (6 bases). Between the trimmed V and J ends, which lost 8 bases and 5 bases, there was a span of 19 bases. Germline V lookup: CDR1 SEHNR, CDR2 FQNEAQ (reference sequence). The CDR3 sequence is 15 residues long. The CDR3 sequence is CASARGTSMDNEQFF. CDR3 in DNA: TGTGCCAGCGCCAGGGGAACTAGTATGGACAATGAGCAGTTCTTC.

This sequence joins TRBV5-4 and TRBJ2-5, with D perhaps TRBD2 (6 bases). V lost 4 bases, J lost 5 bases, and 12 bases lay in between. The CDR3 is 13 amino acids. Germline V gene data show CDR1 as SGHNT and CDR2 as YYREEE (reference sequence). The CDR3 loop reads CASSVRERETQYF. As DNA, the CDR3 is TGTGCCAGCAGCGTTCGGGAGCGGGAGACCCAGTACTTC.

Turning to this clone: Other nucleotide sequences in the sample specify the same CDR3. The genes are TRBV18 and TRBJ2-7; the match to TRBD2 covers 7 bases. Germline V gives CDR1 KGHSH, CDR2 LQKENI. The CDR3 covers 15 residues. V trimming: 0 bases; J trimming: 2 bases; junction bases outside the gene matches: 4. The CDR3 loop is CASSPPGRGTYEQYF. The CDR3 DNA follows: TGTGCCAGCTCACCACCAGGGCGGGGGACCTACGAGCAGTACTTC.

The chain joins TRBV15 to TRBJ1-5; D is possibly TRBD1 (6 bases). Per the germline V gene, CDR1 is LNHNV and CDR2 is YYDKDF (reference sequence). CDR3 size: 15 residues. Trimming took 1 base from V and 3 from J, leaving 10 bases between them. This CDR3 is CATSRGQAYNQPQHF. Here the CDR3 DNA reads TGTGCCACCAGCAGAGGACAGGCCTACAATCAGCCCCAGCATTTT.

This clone was counted once. The chain employs TRBV28 and TRBJ2-7; no clear D gene. Deletions cut 2 bases from V and 2 bases from J, with 7 bases between. There are 13 residues in the CDR3. The germline V gene encodes CDR1 MDHEN and CDR2 SYDVKM. DNA of the CDR3: TGTGCCAGCAGTTTAGAACAGCCCTACGAGCAGTACTTC. Translating it yields CASSLEQPYEQYF.

This clone appeared once. This chain uses TRBV18 with TRBJ2-1; D is uncertain. CDR1 is KGHSH, CDR2 LQKENI, per germline. Trimming stripped 6 bases from V and 0 bases from J, with 12 bases between. The CDR3 covers 15 residues. DNA for the CDR3: TGTGCCAGCTCCCCCGTAGACCCCTCCTACAATGAGCAGTTCTTC. Amino acids: CASSPVDPSYNEQFF.

V and J are TRBV10-3 and TRBJ2-2, with TRBD1 matching 10 bases. CDR3 length: 13 amino acids. V was clipped by 9 bases and J by 8 bases; unmatched bases: 6. CDR1 ENHRY and CDR2 SYGVKD come from the germline V gene. Written as DNA, the CDR3 is TGTGCCATACGGACAGGGGGGTCGGGGGAGCTGTTTTTT. Encoded protein: CAIRTGGSGELFF.

This clone was seen a handful of times. One junction end does not reproduce the germline sequence, and a read error may be involved. The genes are TRBV27 and TRBJ2-6; the match to TRBD2 covers 8 bases. The CDR3 covers 18 residues. Germline CDR1 reads MNHEY; CDR2 reads SMNVEV (reference sequence). CDR3: CAGSFIAGQNSGANVLTF. The CDR3 region has the DNA TGTGCCGGCAGTTTTATAGCGGGGCAGAACTCTGGGGCCAACGTCCTGACTTTC.

The chain carries TRBV9 and TRBJ2-3, with TRBD2 matching over 13 bases. Germline trimming cut 3 bases from V and 0 bases from J; bases unmatched to any gene: 16. The CDR3 totals 21 residues. Germline V gene lookup returns CDR1 SGDLS and CDR2 YYNGEE. CDR3 sequence reads: CASSGGLAGFLPTLSTDTQYF. CDR3 bases: TGTGCCAGCAGCGGGGGACTAGCGGGGTTCCTCCCTACACTCAGCACAGATACGCAGTATTTT.

The V call is TRBV30, the J call TRBJ2-1; D gene ambiguous. This CDR3 contains 11 residues. Germline CDR1 and CDR2: GTSNPN and SVGIG (reference sequence). The germline V and J ends were trimmed by 1 base and 10 bases, with 8 bases remaining between them. CDR3: CAWSEIAEQFF. Written as DNA, the CDR3 is TGTGCCTGGAGTGAGATAGCCGAGCAGTTCTTC.

The chain is built from TRBV7-2 and TRBJ2-1; TRBD2 agrees at 11 bases. The CDR3 runs 16 residues. Germline V gene sequence: CDR1 SGHTA, CDR2 FQGNSA. Germline trimming cut 1 base from V and 10 bases from J; bases unmatched to any gene: 9. CDR3 nucleotides: TGTGCCAGCAGCTTAGGTGGTAGCGGGAGGGGATGGGAGCAGTTCTTC. Protein sequence: CASSLGGSGRGWEQFF. Using reference TRBV7-2 and TRBJ2-1 for the parts outside the CDR3, the full variable domain is GAGVSQSPSNKVTEKGKDVELRCDPISGHTALYWYRQSLGQGLEFLIYFQGNSAPDKSGLPSDRFSAERTGGSVSTLTIQRTQQEDSAVYLCASSLGGSGRGWEQFFGPGTRLTVL.

The chain employs TRBV30 and TRBJ2-3, with 9 bases fitting TRBD2. Germline V gene lookup returns CDR1 GTSNPN and CDR2 SVGIG (reference sequence). V was pared by 0 bases and J by 5 bases, with 6 bases of the junction left unmatched. This CDR3 comprises 15 residues. The DNA of the CDR3 is TGTGCCTGGAGTGTCCTAGCGGGAAGTCGAGATACGCAGTATTTT. It codes for CAWSVLAGSRDTQYF.

V usage is TRBV16 and J usage is TRBJ1-3; 9 bases line up with TRBD1. This CDR3 is 14 amino acids long. V lost 5 bases and J lost 2; bases outside the gene matches: 1. Germline assignment: CDR1 KGHSY and CDR2 FQNENV. DNA for the CDR3: TGTGCCAGCAGCGGGGACAGGGCTGGAAACACCATATATTTT. Its translation: CASSGDRAGNTIYF.

The chain links TRBV28 to TRBJ2-7; no reliable D call. The CDR3 loop spans 14 amino acids. The V gene lost 3 bases and the J gene lost 6 bases, with 15 bases spanning the gap. The germline gives CDR1 MDHEN, CDR2 SYDVKM. The DNA for the CDR3 is TGTGCCAGCAGTTTCGAAGGTAGTCTGGTCGAGCAGTACTTC. The encoded protein is CASSFEGSLVEQYF.

The chain has TRBV5-1 and TRBJ2-5; possible D gene TRBD2, 6 bases. The last part of the DNA fits TRBJ2-7 better; the J call may be wrong. This CDR3 comprises 16 residues. CDR1 and CDR2 (germline): SGHRS, YFSETQ. CDR3 DNA sequence: TGCGCCAGCAGCTTCTGGTGGTCCGGGAGTTCCCTCGAGCAGTACTTC. Translating it yields CASSFWWSGSSLEQYF.